These 32 T cell receptor beta chains came from one sample sequenced in a study of graft-versus-host responses after intestinal transplantation. Their cognate antigens are unknown. TCRdb's table, derived via immunoSEQ multiplex PCR, lists solely in-frame clones and lacks some. The table shows about 120,000 clones, with roughly 91% occurring only once. The specimen comprised unstimulated CD4+ T cells sorted from spleen or lymph node cells, sampled before intestinal transplant. The receptors were gathered from a human donor who received an intestinal transplant.

V is TRBV6-5 and J is TRBJ2-7, with TRBD2 matching over 9 bases. From germline, CDR1 is MNHEY and CDR2 SVGAGI. The CDR3 is 16 residues long. Trimming removed 0 bases from V and 6 bases from J; junction bases left unmatched: 9. The CDR3 sequence: CASSYSAGGWFGEQYF. CDR3 nucleotides: TGTGCCAGCAGTTACTCTGCGGGAGGGTGGTTCGGCGAGCAGTACTTC.

The rearrangement links TRBV27 to TRBJ2-7; D remains unclear. This CDR3 contains 16 residues. Looked up from germline, CDR1 is MNHEY and CDR2 is SMNVEV (reference sequence). Between the trimmed V and J ends, which lost 6 bases and 3 bases, there was a span of 21 bases. The CDR3 here is CASSPAVLGLLYEQYF. CDR3 nucleotide sequence: TGTGCCAGCAGCCCAGCCGTTCTAGGTCTCCTCTACGAGCAGTACTTC.

This rearrangement joins TRBV6-1 to TRBJ1-1; D is unclear. This CDR3 contains 14 residues. V lost 6 bases, J lost 1 base, and 12 bases lay in between. CDR1 is MNHNS, CDR2 SASEGT, per germline. The CDR3 nucleotides are TGTGCCAGCAGGCCACCCCGCAGGAACACTGAAGCTTTCTTT. It is translated as CASRPPRRNTEAFF.

This sequence joins TRBV30 and TRBJ1-2, with TRBD1 matching over 11 bases. After removal of 3 bases from V and 5 bases from J, the junction contained 8 bases not matched to a gene. This CDR3 is 15 amino acids long. The V gene's germline CDR1 is GTSNPN and CDR2 SVGIG (reference sequence). The CDR3 sequence is CAWRLRDRGYYGYTF. CDR3 sequence (DNA): TGTGCCTGGAGATTGCGGGACAGGGGGTATTATGGCTACACCTTC.

This clone was seen only once. The chain uses TRBV7-2 and TRBJ2-1; D may correspond to TRBD1 or TRBD2 (5 bases each). The ends were cut back, 5 bases at V and 12 bases at J, with 20 bases in the middle. Germline CDR1 and CDR2: SGHTA and FQGNSA. This CDR3 region has 14 residues. The DNA of the CDR3 is TGTGCCAGCAGCGTATGGACTGGGACCCAAGGGCAGTTCTTC. This encodes CASSVWTGTQGQFF.

In nucleotides, the CDR3 is TGTGCCAGCAGCCCGGGGACAGGGCTATTGGAGCAGTACTTC. It translates to CASSPGTGLLEQYF. The rearrangement links TRBV5-6 to TRBJ2-7, with 9 bases identical to TRBD1. This CDR3 region has 14 residues. Germline V gives CDR1 SGHDT, CDR2 YYEEEE. The ends lost 4 bases at V and 7 bases at J; junction bases unmatched: 9.

With respect to this clone: This sample also contains other DNA sequences that code for the same CDR3. This sequence joins TRBV5-1 and TRBJ2-3; D gene unclear. From germline, CDR1 is SGHRS and CDR2 YFSETQ. Trimming left V 5 bases short and J 2 bases short, with 15 bases between. The CDR3 is made up of 15 amino acids. CDR3 region: CASSPDRAVTDTQYF. CDR3 sequence (DNA): TGCGCCAGCAGTCCGGATAGGGCGGTCACAGATACGCAGTATTTT. Full variable domain (outside the CDR3, taken from reference TRBV5-1 and TRBJ2-3): KAGVTQTPRYLIKTRGQQVTLSCSPISGHRSVSWYQQTPGQGLQFLFEYFSETQRNKGNFPGRFSGRQFSNSRSEMNVSTLELGDSALYLCASSPDRAVTDTQYFGPGTRLTVL.

The rearrangement uses TRBV7-6 and TRBJ2-4; TRBD1 is a possible D gene (7 bases). Per germline, CDR1 SGHVS and CDR2 FNYEAQ. This CDR3 is 16 amino acids long. V lost 5 bases, J lost 2 bases, and 16 bases lay in between. The CDR3 is CASSAQGGLTKNIQYF. For the CDR3, the DNA is TGTGCCAGCAGCGCGCAGGGGGGATTAACCAAAAACATTCAGTACTTC.

This rearrangement joins TRBV4-1 to TRBJ2-1, with D possibly matching TRBD2 (6 bases). V was cut by 0 bases and J by 2 bases, with 8 bases left in between. The CDR3 consists of 15 residues. Germline V lookup: CDR1 MGHRA, CDR2 YSYEKL. CDR3 nucleotides: TGCGCCAGCAGCCAAGATTGGACTACCTACAATGAGCAGTTCTTC. It yields the protein CASSQDWTTYNEQFF.

V and J are TRBV28 and TRBJ2-3; 7 bases match TRBD2. The CDR3 sequence is 15 residues long. V was clipped by 6 bases and J by 4 bases; unmatched bases: 10. The V gene's germline CDR1 is MDHEN and CDR2 SYDVKM. The CDR3 coding sequence is TGTGCCAGCAGGGTAGCGGGCCGAGGGGCAGATACGCAGTATTTT. It is translated as CASRVAGRGADTQYF.

The genes are TRBV11-1 and TRBJ2-5, with TRBD1 matching over 8 bases. The end of the DNA fits TRBJ2-7 better, so the J call may be wrong. The CDR3 extends over 15 amino acids. From germline, CDR1 is SGHAT and CDR2 FQDESV (reference sequence). This CDR3 is CASSLQGALSYEQYF. DNA of the CDR3: TGTGCCAGCAGCTTACAGGGGGCCCTCTCCTACGAGCAGTACTTC.

J is TRBJ1-3 and V is TRBV7-8, with 9 bases aligning to TRBD1. V was pared by 1 base and J by 5 bases, with 0 bases of the junction left unmatched. CDR3 length equals 14 residues. CDR1 SGHVS and CDR2 FQNEAQ come from the germline V gene. This chain's CDR3 is CASSLDRGRNTIYF. Here the CDR3 DNA reads TGTGCCAGCAGCTTAGACAGGGGGCGAAACACCATATATTTT.

This clone is a singleton in its sample. This chain joins TRBV2 and TRBJ2-7; perhaps TRBD1 as D (5 bases). The CDR3 consists of 14 residues. V lost 7 bases and J 3 bases, leaving 16 bases between the germline ends. The germline CDR1 and CDR2 sequences are SNHLY and FYNNEI. In DNA, the CDR3 is TGTGCCAGCATTCCCAGGGTCTTAGGCTACGAGCAGTACTTC. Protein product: CASIPRVLGYEQYF.

A few counts support this clone. This sequence joins TRBV7-9 and TRBJ1-1; perhaps TRBD1 as D (6 bases). The CDR3 loop spans 16 amino acids. With 0 bases removed from V and 1 base from J, the gap between germline ends came to 12 bases. Germline loops: CDR1 SEHNR, CDR2 FQNEAQ (reference sequence). The CDR3 DNA reads TGTGCCAGCAGCTTAGCCTCGGGACACTCGAACACTGAAGCTTTCTTT. Protein: CASSLASGHSNTEAFF.

The J gene is TRBJ2-3, the V gene TRBV7-9; D is unclear. V gave up 1 base and J gave up 3 bases, with 8 bases separating them. Germline lookup yields CDR1 SEHNR and CDR2 FQNEAQ (reference sequence). CDR3 size: 14 residues. The CDR3 here is CASSLGSGTDTQYF. The CDR3 DNA reads TGTGCCAGCAGCTTAGGTTCCGGGACAGATACGCAGTATTTT.

V and J are TRBV5-1 and TRBJ2-3; D unclear. Looked up from germline, CDR1 is SGHRS and CDR2 is YFSETQ. The CDR3 spans 17 residues. The V end lost 0 bases, the J end lost 2 bases, and 16 bases lay between the germline ends. CDR3 sequence (DNA): TGCGCCAGCAGCTTGGCGGCAGCAGGACCCTACACAGATACGCAGTATTTT. Amino acid sequence: CASSLAAAGPYTDTQYF.

V is TRBV18 and J is TRBJ1-5, with D tentatively TRBD1 (5 bases). The CDR3 is made up of 15 amino acids. The V and J ends lost 4 bases and 4 bases respectively, with 14 bases between them. CDR1 and CDR2 from the germline V gene are KGHSH and LQKENI. The CDR3 is CASSLHKTENQPQHF. Here the CDR3 DNA reads TGTGCCAGCTCACTACACAAGACAGAGAATCAGCCCCAGCATTTT.

The gene calls are TRBV9 and TRBJ2-3; 9 bases fit TRBD2. There are 16 residues in the CDR3. V was pared by 4 bases and J by 5 bases, with 11 bases of the junction left unmatched. Looked up from germline, CDR1 is SGDLS and CDR2 is YYNGEE. This chain's CDR3 is CASSPEGGTSLDTQYF. The DNA of the CDR3 is TGTGCCAGCAGCCCCGAAGGGGGGACTAGCTTAGATACGCAGTATTTT. The variable domain in full, completed from reference TRBV9 and TRBJ2-3, reads DSGVTQTPKHLITATGQRVTLRCSPRSGDLSVYWYQQSLDQGLQFLIQYYNGEERAKGNILERFSAQQFPDLHSELNLSSLELGDSALYFCASSPEGGTSLDTQYFGPGTRLTVL.

In its sample, this clone was seen once. The chain has TRBV5-1 and TRBJ2-5, with D hard to call. There are 15 residues in the CDR3. Trimming stripped 0 bases from V and 1 base from J, with 10 bases between. Germline CDR1 is SGHRS and CDR2 is YFSETQ. CDR3 sequence reads: CASSLVLATQETQYF. CDR3 bases: TGCGCCAGCAGCTTGGTGTTGGCGACCCAAGAGACCCAGTACTTC.

The chain couples TRBV5-4 to TRBJ2-1; 9 bases are shared with TRBD1. The CDR3 totals 16 residues. Per germline, CDR1 SGHNT and CDR2 YYREEE (reference sequence). V gave up 0 bases and J gave up 5 bases; unmatched junction bases: 6. The CDR3 protein is CASSLGGTGSHNEQFF. The CDR3 DNA follows: TGTGCCAGCAGCTTGGGCGGGACAGGGAGCCACAATGAGCAGTTCTTC.

The J gene is TRBJ2-3, the V gene TRBV5-6; D not resolved. V was clipped by 4 bases and J by 2 bases, with 14 bases between them. The CDR3 contains 15 residues. Germline values: CDR1 SGHDT, CDR2 YYEEEE. DNA of the CDR3: TGTGCCAGCAGCCCGTGGCGGCGGTACACAGATACGCAGTATTTT. It codes for CASSPWRRYTDTQYF.

V usage is TRBV2 and J usage is TRBJ2-7; D perhaps matches TRBD2 (5 bases). This CDR3 has 14 amino acids. CDR1 SNHLY and CDR2 FYNNEI come from the germline V gene. The germline V and J ends were trimmed by 7 bases and 1 base, with 14 bases remaining between them. CDR3 region: CASNLGEGSYEQYF. In DNA, the CDR3 is TGTGCCAGCAATCTTGGAGAGGGATCCTACGAGCAGTACTTC.

The rearrangement links TRBV5-6 to TRBJ2-2; D is possibly TRBD2 (6 bases). The CDR3 consists of 16 residues. Trimming shortened V by 0 bases and J by 5 bases, and 14 bases separated the two germline ends. In germline, CDR1 is SGHDT, CDR2 YYEEEE. CDR3 region: CASSLDWRGLTGELFF. The CDR3, as DNA: TGTGCCAGCAGCTTGGATTGGAGGGGTTTAACCGGGGAGCTGTTTTTT.

The genes are TRBV6-5 and TRBJ2-7; 8 bases are shared with TRBD2. CDR3 length: 15 residues. J lost 3 bases, V lost 2 bases, and 6 bases had no gene match. Germline V gene data show CDR1 as MNHEY and CDR2 as SVGAGI. This CDR3 reads CASSYLGGRYYEQYF. The DNA of the CDR3 is TGTGCCAGCAGTTACCTTGGCGGGAGGTACTACGAGCAGTACTTC.

The chain links TRBV28 to TRBJ1-5, with D unclear. CDR1 is MDHEN and CDR2 is SYDVKM in the germline V gene. The V gene lost 2 bases and the J gene lost 9 bases, with 11 bases spanning the gap. The CDR3 extends over 13 amino acids. CDR3 protein: CASSLTGLGPQHF. DNA for the CDR3: TGTGCCAGCAGTTTAACCGGTCTTGGGCCCCAGCATTTT.

This clone was counted a single time. A junction end diverges from the germline sequence, so it may reflect a read error. The chain has TRBV7-7 and TRBJ2-1; D is unresolved. Germline V lookup: CDR1 SSHAT, CDR2 FNYEAQ (reference sequence). The CDR3 consists of 13 residues. The chain's CDR3 is CASSLGSYERQFF. The CDR3, as DNA: TGTGCTAGCAGCTTAGGGTCTTACGAACGGCAGTTCTTC.

V is TRBV12-5 and J is TRBJ1-5; D is perhaps TRBD1 (6 bases). V gave up 4 bases and J gave up 6 bases, with 22 bases separating them. The CDR3 spans 17 residues. Germline loops: CDR1 LGHNT, CDR2 FRNRAP. The DNA for the CDR3 is TGTGCTAGTGGTTCTATCCCTGTACCGGGACAAAGTCAGCCCCAGCATTTT. It yields the protein CASGSIPVPGQSQPQHF.

The chain links TRBV30 to TRBJ2-4; TRBD1 is a possible D gene (8 bases). The CDR3 spans 12 residues. Deletions cut 5 bases from V and 9 bases from J, with 14 bases between. Germline V gene lookup returns CDR1 GTSNPN and CDR2 SVGIG (reference sequence). The CDR3 loop reads CAWGQGGAIQYF. The CDR3 DNA reads TGTGCCTGGGGACAGGGAGGGGCCATTCAGTACTTC.

The V gene is TRBV5-1, the J gene TRBJ2-1; 7 nucleotides match TRBD2. CDR1 SGHRS and CDR2 YFSETQ come from the germline V gene. The V segment lost 0 bases and the J segment 7 bases; nucleotides outside the gene matches: 10. The CDR3 is made up of 16 amino acids. Here the CDR3 DNA reads TGCGCCAGCAGCTTGGGTTCGGCCGCGGGGGTGAATGAGCAGTTCTTC. Protein sequence: CASSLGSAAGVNEQFF. Drawing the rest from reference TRBV5-1 and TRBJ2-1, the complete variable domain is KAGVTQTPRYLIKTRGQQVTLSCSPISGHRSVSWYQQTPGQGLQFLFEYFSETQRNKGNFPGRFSGRQFSNSRSEMNVSTLELGDSALYLCASSLGSAAGVNEQFFGPGTRLTVL.

The rearrangement links TRBV5-4 to TRBJ2-6, with 11 bases aligning to TRBD2. V was pared by 0 bases and J by 4 bases, with 9 bases of the junction left unmatched. Germline V gene data show CDR1 as SGHNT and CDR2 as YYREEE (reference sequence). CDR3 length equals 19 residues. CDR3 bases: TGTGCCAGCAGCTTGGTTAAACTAGCGGGAGATGCAGGGGCCAACGTCCTGACTTTC. Protein: CASSLVKLAGDAGANVLTF.

The chain has TRBV10-1 and TRBJ2-3; D is ambiguous. The CDR3 consists of 14 residues. V gave up 5 bases and J gave up 1 base, with 10 bases separating them. CDR1 is WNHNN, CDR2 SYGVQD, per germline (reference sequence). As DNA, the CDR3 is TGCGCCAGCAGTTGGTCAGACGGCACAGATACGCAGTATTTT. As protein: CASSWSDGTDTQYF.

This clone was counted a single time. The chain uses TRBV11-2 and TRBJ2-7; D possibly corresponds to TRBD2 (6 bases). The ends were cut back, 1 base at V and 3 bases at J, with 13 bases in the middle. The CDR3 sequence is 15 residues long. Germline lookup yields CDR1 SGHAT and CDR2 FQNNGV. The CDR3 region is CASSLGEDVYYEQYF. The CDR3 coding sequence is TGTGCCAGCAGCTTAGGGGAGGACGTATACTACGAGCAGTACTTC.